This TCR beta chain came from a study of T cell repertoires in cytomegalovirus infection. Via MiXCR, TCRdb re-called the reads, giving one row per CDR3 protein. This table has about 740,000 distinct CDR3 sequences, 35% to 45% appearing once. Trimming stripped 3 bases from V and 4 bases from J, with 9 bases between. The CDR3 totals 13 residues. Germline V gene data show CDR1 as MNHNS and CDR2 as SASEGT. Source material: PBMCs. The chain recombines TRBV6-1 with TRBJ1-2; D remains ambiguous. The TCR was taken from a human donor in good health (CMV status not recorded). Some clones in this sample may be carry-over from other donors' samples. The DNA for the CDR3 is TGTGCCAGCAGTGATGGAACCAGCTATGGCTACACCTTC. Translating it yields CASSDGTSYGYTF.